The 12 T cell receptor beta chains reported below all come from one sample, sequenced in a study of T cell clonality in common variable immunodeficiency. Study findings and constraints: In common variable immunodeficiency, TCR beta chains reportedly carried fewer deletions and N-nucleotide insertions.

Profiled with immunoSEQ multiplex PCR; TCRdb holds only in-frame clones, not every one. This sample comprises roughly 25,000 clones, none seen once only. These TCRs are of unknown antigen specificity. Material for sequencing was peripheral blood mononuclear cells. The receptor source for this set is a human donor with common variable immunodeficiency.

Regarding this clone: The read finishes 3 residues shy of the CDR3 end, and the germline J gene is used to complete it. The chain links TRBV18 to TRBJ2-3; D uncertain. Trimming left V 1 base short and J 0 bases short, with 5 bases between. The germline V gene has CDR1 KGHSH and CDR2 LQKENI. This CDR3 has 14 residues. This CDR3 is CASSPLQSTDTQYF. The part of the CDR3 DNA that was read is TGTGCCAGCTCACCACTACAGAGCACAGATACG.

This clone was counted ten times or more. CDR3 protein: CASTRDRAETQYF. The part of the CDR3 DNA that was read is TGTGCCAGCACTAGGGACAGGGCGGAGACC. This chain joins TRBV2 and TRBJ2-5; 9 bases are shared with TRBD1. The read ends 3 residues early relative to the CDR3; the germline J gene fills the gap. The CDR3 is 13 residues long. Germline CDR1 and CDR2: SNHLY and FYNNEI. J was trimmed by 5 bases and V by 7 bases; bases with no gene match: 5.

This clone was observed many times. The read terminates 3 residues ahead of where the CDR3 ends, so the germline J gene completes it. This sequence joins TRBV6-2 or TRBV6-3 and TRBJ1-1; D call uncertain. The V gene lost 6 bases and the J gene lost 0 bases, with 11 bases spanning the gap. The CDR3 is made up of 14 amino acids. Germline CDR1 and CDR2: MNHEY and SVGEGT. The part of the CDR3 DNA that was read is TGTGCCAGCAGCCATCAGAATATGAACACTGAA. Translation gives CASSHQNMNTE. The CDR3, in full, reads CASSHQNMNTEAFF.

This clone was counted between two and nine times. The read finishes 3 residues shy of the CDR3 end, and the germline J gene is used to complete it. The V and J genes are TRBV30 and TRBJ2-1; 8 bases are a match to TRBD2. The CDR3 runs 13 residues. J lost 8 bases, V lost 5 bases, and 8 bases had no gene match. Germline-derived CDR1 and CDR2 are GTSNPN and SVGIG (reference sequence). CDR3 bases read: TGTGCCTGGTGCGGGGGGATGTCCGATGAG. The encoded protein is CAWCGGMSDE. The complete CDR3 sequence is CAWCGGMSDEQFF.

This clone showed up many times. The read halts 3 residues ahead of the CDR3 end, with the missing end drawn from the germline J gene. The gene calls are TRBV7-2 and TRBJ2-1, with 7 bases that match TRBD2. V dropped 3 bases and J dropped 5; count of bases not matched to a gene: 7. CDR1 is SGHTA, CDR2 FQGNSA, per germline. This CDR3 has 15 residues. CDR3 DNA, as far as it was read: TGTGCCAGCAGCTTTGTGTCAGGGACTAACAATGAG. Protein: CASSFVSGTNNE. The entire CDR3 protein is CASSFVSGTNNEQFF.

This clone has at least ten counts. With the read ending 3 residues before the CDR3 end, the germline J gene is used to fill in that end. The chain carries TRBV5-1 and TRBJ2-1; a weak D match, TRBD1 (6 bases). Trimming stripped 0 bases from V and 4 bases from J, with 8 bases between. This CDR3 has 14 residues. Germline-derived CDR1 and CDR2 are SGHRS and YFSETQ. The part of the CDR3 DNA that was read is TGCGCCAGCAGCTTGGACAGGGAATACAATGAG. It encodes CASSLDREYNE. In full, the CDR3 reads CASSLDREYNEQFF.

This clone was counted many times. The CDR3 end is not reached by the read, which stops 3 residues before it; the germline J gene fills it in. The gene calls are TRBV19 and TRBJ2-3; tentatively, D is TRBD2 (5 bases). With 2 bases removed from V and 6 bases from J, the gap between germline ends came to 12 bases. The CDR3 sequence is 14 residues long. CDR1 LNHDA and CDR2 SQIVND come from the germline V gene (reference sequence). The chain's CDR3 is CASSINPGSDTQYF. CDR3 DNA, as far as it was read: TGTGCCAGTAGTATAAATCCGGGGTCGGATACG.

This clone was counted ten times or more. Sequencing ends 3 residues short of the CDR3 end; the germline J gene provides the rest. The gene calls are TRBV7-9 and TRBJ2-3, with D perhaps TRBD1 (5 bases). The CDR3 is 13 amino acids. Between the trimmed V and J ends, which lost 0 bases and 4 bases, there was a span of 5 bases. CDR1 is SEHNR, CDR2 FQNEAQ, per germline (reference sequence). CDR3 DNA, as far as it was read: TGTGCCAGCAGCTTAGCCAGGGCAGATACG. Its translation is CASSLARADT. The whole CDR3 region reads CASSLARADTQYF.

Ten or more counts support this clone. The read comes to an end 3 residues before the CDR3 does, leaving the germline J gene to fill in the end. V and J are TRBV2 and TRBJ2-2, with TRBD1 matching 8 bases. The CDR3 is 15 amino acids. V trimming: 4 bases; J trimming: 3 bases; junction bases outside the gene matches: 4. Germline V gene data show CDR1 as SNHLY and CDR2 as FYNNEI. The CDR3 protein is CASSVQGADTGELFF. Incomplete CDR3 DNA: TGTGCCAGCAGTGTGCAGGGGGCGGACACCGGGGAG.

This clone was picked up many times. The read is 3 residues too short to cover the CDR3 end, so that end is filled in from the germline J gene. V usage is TRBV19 and J usage is TRBJ2-1, with 9 bases identical to TRBD2. The V segment lost 6 bases and the J segment 4 bases; nucleotides outside the gene matches: 7. Per germline, CDR1 LNHDA and CDR2 SQIVND (reference sequence). The CDR3 loop spans 15 amino acids. The CDR3 protein is CASSPTSGLYNEQFF. The part of the CDR3 DNA that was read is TGTGCCAGTAGCCCAACTAGCGGGCTTTACAATGAG.

This clone was observed at least ten times. From the germline J gene comes the end of the CDR3, since the read stops 3 residues before it. The chain is built from TRBV18 and TRBJ2-7; D might be TRBD1 (7 bases). The V end lost 5 bases, the J end lost 4 bases, and 15 bases lay between the germline ends. This CDR3 region has 14 residues. CDR1 is KGHSH and CDR2 is LQKENI in the germline V gene. The CDR3: CASSSQGGVYEQYF. Partial CDR3 DNA: TGTGCCAGCTCATCTCAGGGGGGAGTATACGAG.

This clone showed up many times. The read ends 3 residues before the CDR3 terminus; that terminus is restored from the germline J gene. This chain links TRBV7-3 with TRBJ2-1; 12 nucleotides agree with TRBD2. V lost 5 bases to trimming and J lost 6 bases; unmatched junction nucleotides: 8. The CDR3 loop spans 16 amino acids. From germline, CDR1 is SGHTA and CDR2 FQGTGA. CDR3 sequence reads: CASSHGLAGKGNEQFF. The covered CDR3 bases are TGTGCCAGCAGCCATGGACTAGCGGGAAAGGGCAATGAG.